Below are 14 T cell receptor beta chains sequenced from a single sample in a study of cytomegalovirus exposure and HLA in healthy donors. Using immunoSEQ multiplex PCR, the repertoire was profiled, and TCRdb retains in-frame clones only, with some absent. The repertoire includes about 60,000 clones, roughly 93% of them detected once, and approximately 6.3% sits in the top ten. The sample consisted of PBMCs. These TCRs come from a young woman in good health and CMV-seronegative.

The gene calls are TRBV5-1 and TRBJ1-2, with TRBD1 identical over 8 bases. The CDR3 contains 15 residues. With V trimmed by 4 bases and J by 8 bases, 13 bases remained unmatched. CDR1 is SGHRS and CDR2 is YFSETQ in the germline V gene. The CDR3 DNA follows: TGCGCCAGCAGCATTAGTCGACAGGGGCCGGGGGGCTACACCTTC. Encoded protein: CASSISRQGPGGYTF.

The rearrangement joins TRBV5-6 to TRBJ2-7; TRBD2 might be the D (5 bases). With 6 bases removed from V and 1 base from J, the gap between germline ends came to 14 bases. This CDR3 comprises 14 residues. Germline V gene sequence: CDR1 SGHDT, CDR2 YYEEEE. This CDR3 reads CASTLPGGSYEQYF. In DNA, the CDR3 is TGTGCCAGCACCCTTCCAGGAGGTTCCTACGAGCAGTACTTC.

The V gene is TRBV27, the J gene TRBJ1-4; D is possibly TRBD1 (5 bases). Germline V gene data show CDR1 as MNHEY and CDR2 as SMNVEV (reference sequence). The CDR3 consists of 15 residues. Deletions cut 6 bases from V and 6 bases from J, with 17 bases between. As DNA, the CDR3 is TGTGCCAGCAGACCCCAGGGTGTGGTCTATGAAAAACTGTTTTTT. This translates into CASRPQGVVYEKLFF.

Of note for this clone: This same CDR3 is encoded by further DNA sequences in the sample. The chain recombines TRBV5-1 with TRBJ2-2; tentative D call: TRBD1 (5 bases). V was shortened by 4 bases and J by 2 bases, with 9 bases between the two germline ends. Germline V gene lookup returns CDR1 SGHRS and CDR2 YFSETQ. This CDR3 comprises 14 residues. In DNA, the CDR3 is TGCGCCAGCAGCCCCCAGGGAAACACCGGGGAGCTGTTTTTT. As protein: CASSPQGNTGELFF.

The chain employs TRBV10-3 and TRBJ2-1, with D unclear. V shed 9 bases and J shed 10 bases, with 16 bases lying between them. The CDR3 runs 12 residues. Germline CDR1 ENHRY, CDR2 SYGVKD. CDR3 DNA sequence: TGTGCCATTAATGACCCGGGTCGCGAGCAGTTCTTC. Its translation is CAINDPGREQFF.

This clone counts as medium-sized (0.01 to 0.1%). The rearrangement links TRBV7-9 to TRBJ2-7, with a possible D match to TRBD1 (6 bases). This CDR3 region has 13 residues. Germline loops: CDR1 SEHNR, CDR2 FQNEAQ (reference sequence). The V end lost 3 bases, the J end lost 0 bases, and 6 bases lay between the germline ends. The CDR3 coding sequence is TGTGCCAGCAGCTTCAGGGGCTCCTACGAGCAGTACTTC. This encodes CASSFRGSYEQYF.

The V call is TRBV4-2, the J call TRBJ1-1; D call uncertain. From germline, CDR1 is LGHNA and CDR2 YNFKEQ. Trimming left V 1 base short and J 8 bases short, with 8 bases between. The CDR3 is made up of 12 amino acids. DNA for the CDR3: TGTGCCAGCAGCCAAGCAAGGGAGGAAGCTTTCTTT. Amino acid sequence: CASSQAREEAFF.

The CDR3 is CASSLLPSGTDTQYF. CDR3 in DNA: TGTGCCAGCAGCTTGTTGCCTAGCGGCACAGATACGCAGTATTTT. The chain couples TRBV5-5 to TRBJ2-3, with D perhaps matching TRBD2 (6 bases). CDR1 and CDR2 (germline): SGHKS, YYEKEE (reference sequence). The CDR3 contains 15 residues. The ends were cut back, 1 base at V and 1 base at J, with 10 bases in the middle.

V gene TRBV29-1 combines with J gene TRBJ2-1, with a weak D call TRBD2 (7 bases). V was shortened by 6 bases and J by 7 bases, with 13 bases between the two germline ends. CDR3 size: 12 residues. CDR1 is SQVTM, CDR2 ANQGSEA, per germline. CDR3 in DNA: TGCAGCGTGGGGGGCGGGAGTAATGAGCAGTTCTTC. Its protein product is CSVGGGSNEQFF.

The gene calls are TRBV2 and TRBJ1-1, with D possibly being TRBD1 (5 bases). Trimming took 4 bases from V and 0 from J, leaving 9 bases between them. The CDR3 consists of 14 residues. Germline V gene sequence: CDR1 SNHLY, CDR2 FYNNEI. The CDR3 DNA follows: TGTGCCAGCAGTGCGCAGGGATTGAACACTGAAGCTTTCTTT. It codes for CASSAQGLNTEAFF.

J is TRBJ2-2 and V is TRBV19; D is ambiguous. V lost 5 bases, J lost 9 bases, and 13 bases lay in between. Germline values: CDR1 LNHDA, CDR2 SQIVND (reference sequence). CDR3 length: 13 amino acids. DNA for the CDR3: TGTGCCAGTAGTTTGACACCCTCCCGGGAGCTGTTTTTT. Translation gives CASSLTPSRELFF.

V is TRBV7-2 and J is TRBJ2-7; D is unclear. Germline V gene sequence: CDR1 SGHTA, CDR2 FQGNSA. CDR3 length: 12 amino acids. V was shortened by 2 bases and J by 3 bases, with 5 bases between the two germline ends. CDR3 bases: TGTGCCAGCAGCTTACCCTACTACGAGCAGTACTTC. Translation: CASSLPYYEQYF.

This rearrangement joins TRBV9 to TRBJ2-4; 9 bases match TRBD1. CDR1 is SGDLS, CDR2 YYNGEE, per germline. The V segment lost 4 bases and the J segment 10 bases; nucleotides outside the gene matches: 9. The CDR3 is 14 residues long. Written as DNA, the CDR3 is TGTGCCAGCAGCCAAGGGACAGGGCTCGCAATTCAGTACTTC. Translating it yields CASSQGTGLAIQYF.

This rearrangement joins TRBV5-4 to TRBJ1-2; 9 bases match TRBD1. The germline CDR1 and CDR2 sequences are SGHNT and YYREEE (reference sequence). The length of the CDR3 is 15 residues. V dropped 4 bases and J dropped 1; count of bases not matched to a gene: 5. The CDR3: CASSIRTGDNYGYTF. CDR3 nucleotide sequence: TGTGCCAGCAGCATTCGGACAGGGGATAACTATGGCTACACCTTC.